The clone carrying this T cell receptor (beta chain) has a handful of counts. Using RNA transcripts as the source, TCR beta CDR3 regions were amplified. The HTBI primer set served for first-round RT-PCR of the TCR CDR3. TCRdb independently ran MiXCR on the multiplex PCR reads; one entry per CDR3 protein. The table lists roughly 840,000 distinct CDR3 sequences, roughly 37% of them singletons. The sample is drawn from a study of T cells in Graves' hyperthyroidism and ophthalmopathy. J lost 5 bases, V lost 4 bases, and 8 bases had no gene match. Germline V gene data show CDR1 as SGHRS and CDR2 as YFSETQ. The CDR3 consists of 15 residues.

This receptor was identified in a man between 18 and 29 years old with Graves' hyperthyroidism. The sequenced sample was blood. V usage is TRBV5-1 and J usage is TRBJ2-7, with 11 bases that match TRBD1. The CDR3 protein is CASSEGGQGDHEQYF. DNA of the CDR3: TGCGCCAGCAGCGAGGGGGGACAGGGGGACCACGAGCAGTACTTC.